The 27 T cell receptor beta chains listed next were all sequenced from one sample in a study of T-cell reconstitution after alpha-beta-depleted transplantation in children. TCRbeta library preparation incorporated unique molecular identifiers. Using its own MiXCR run on the PCR reads, TCRdb lists one record per CDR3 protein. This table holds more than 100,000 distinct CDR3 sequences, more than 20% found once. The sequencing used PBMCs, mostly from graft donor cells, collected 180 days after TCRalphabeta/CD19-depleted stem cell transplant. These receptors all stem from a male patient aged 2-15 years who had a stem cell transplant for chronic granulomatous disease, so the T cells may come from the graft donor.

This clonotype occurred many times. The CDR3 protein is CASSVSGFKVTSGYTF. CDR3 nucleotides: TGTGCCAGCAGCGTAAGCGGTTTCAAGGTAACCAGCGGCTACACCTTC. This rearrangement joins TRBV9 to TRBJ1-2; D is unclear. This CDR3 contains 16 residues. V was cut by 1 base and J by 8 bases, with 21 bases left in between. From germline, CDR1 is SGDLS and CDR2 YYNGEE. Complete variable domain (other parts from reference TRBV9 and TRBJ1-2): DSGVTQTPKHLITATGQRVTLRCSPRSGDLSVYWYQQSLDQGLQFLIQYYNGEERAKGNILERFSAQQFPDLHSELNLSSLELGDSALYFCASSVSGFKVTSGYTFGSGTRLTVV.

The CDR3 DNA follows: TGCAGCGTTCAAACAGGGGGCGAGCAGTACTTC. Protein: CSVQTGGEQYF. The rearrangement uses TRBV29-1 and TRBJ2-7, with TRBD1 matching over 8 bases. Germline V gene sequence: CDR1 SQVTM, CDR2 ANQGSEA. Trimming cost V 5 bases and J 6 bases; bases outside gene matches: 3. The CDR3 loop spans 11 amino acids.

This clonotype was seen repeatedly, ten times or more. V and J are TRBV10-3 and TRBJ2-1; 8 nucleotides match TRBD2. V was clipped by 4 bases and J by 9 bases; unmatched bases: 5. CDR1 is ENHRY, CDR2 SYGVKD, per germline. This CDR3 comprises 13 residues. The CDR3 DNA reads TGTGCCATCAGTGGCGGGACTAGAGGTGAGCAGTTCTTC. It encodes CAISGGTRGEQFF.

The table lists this clonotype with many counts. The chain links TRBV12-3 or TRBV12-4 to TRBJ2-2; 9 bases match TRBD1. Trimming removed 3 bases from V and 7 bases from J; junction bases left unmatched: 6. The CDR3 is 15 amino acids. The CDR3 nucleotides are TGTGCCAGCAGTTTGGGGACAGGGTCTAACGGGGAGCTGTTTTTT. Amino acid sequence: CASSLGTGSNGELFF.

The rearrangement uses TRBV3-1 and TRBJ2-7; D gene unclear. V was shortened by 0 bases and J by 2 bases, with 8 bases between the two germline ends. Germline values: CDR1 LGHDT, CDR2 YNNKEL (reference sequence). The CDR3 is made up of 14 amino acids. CDR3 bases: TGTGCCAGCAGCCAAGACTGGCCGACCTACGAGCAGTACTTC. Residues: CASSQDWPTYEQYF.

A few counts support this clonotype. V is TRBV7-6 and J is TRBJ2-7; 7 positions match TRBD2. This CDR3 spans 16 amino acids. The trim removed 5 bases at V and 7 bases at J, leaving 17 bases unmatched. Looked up from germline, CDR1 is SGHVS and CDR2 is FNYEAQ. CDR3: CASSASDRAGAWEQYF. For the CDR3, the DNA is TGTGCCAGCAGCGCCAGCGATCGGGCGGGAGCTTGGGAGCAGTACTTC.

This clonotype appeared a few times. The V call is TRBV10-3, the J call TRBJ2-7; D is perhaps TRBD2 (5 bases). The germline CDR1 and CDR2 sequences are ENHRY and SYGVKD. Deletions cut 1 base from V and 0 bases from J, with 22 bases between. The CDR3 runs 19 residues. In nucleotides, the CDR3 is TGTGCCATCAGTGAGTTTCGTGGCGGGCGCGACGGGTACTCCTACGAGCAGTACTTC. Its protein is CAISEFRGGRDGYSYEQYF.

This clonotype showed up many times. The chain carries TRBV28 and TRBJ2-2; D unclear. Germline loops: CDR1 MDHEN, CDR2 SYDVKM. Between the trimmed V and J ends, which lost 10 bases and 5 bases, there was a span of 23 bases. CDR3 length: 16 residues. CDR3 bases: TGTGCCACCCACGTCCTAGACGCGGCTTTAACCGGGGAGCTGTTTTTT. As protein: CATHVLDAALTGELFF.

The chain uses TRBV12-3 or TRBV12-4 and TRBJ2-1; 15 nucleotides agree with TRBD2. Germline trimming cut 5 bases from V and 3 bases from J; bases unmatched to any gene: 8. The CDR3 totals 18 residues. Here the CDR3 DNA reads TGTGCCAGCAGTCGAGGCTGGACTAGCGGGGGGGTCTACAATGAGCAGTTCTTC. The encoded protein is CASSRGWTSGGVYNEQFF.

The chain carries TRBV29-1 and TRBJ2-1, with 11 bases fitting TRBD2. V lost 4 bases, J lost 6 bases, and 5 bases stayed unmatched. Germline loops: CDR1 SQVTM, CDR2 ANQGSEA. The CDR3 runs 14 residues. CDR3 DNA: TGCAGCGTTGGGCCTAGCGGGGGGATCAATGAGCAGTTCTTC. Translating it yields CSVGPSGGINEQFF.

This clonotype was observed a few times. This chain links TRBV5-1 with TRBJ2-7; 8 bases are a match to TRBD1. The CDR3 has 14 amino acids. V shed 3 bases, J shed 4 bases, and the junction held 6 bases outside the gene matches. CDR1 SGHRS and CDR2 YFSETQ come from the germline V gene. The CDR3 sequence is CASSSNRGTYEQYF. The CDR3, as DNA: TGCGCCAGCAGCTCGAACAGGGGGACATACGAGCAGTACTTC.

In its sample, this clonotype was seen a few times. V gene TRBV7-8 combines with J gene TRBJ2-3, with 16 nucleotides matching TRBD2. V was clipped by 4 bases and J by 5 bases; unmatched bases: 9. This CDR3 region has 18 residues. CDR1 is SGHVS and CDR2 is FQNEAQ in the germline V gene. The CDR3 loop reads CASSSGLAGGPRRDTQYF. The CDR3 DNA sequence: TGTGCCAGCAGCTCGGGACTAGCGGGAGGGCCGCGGAGAGATACGCAGTATTTT.

V gene TRBV7-9 combines with J gene TRBJ2-3, with TRBD2 matching 7 bases. This CDR3 region has 17 residues. The V gene end was trimmed by 4 bases and the J gene end by 4 bases; junction bases not matched to a gene: 14. Germline values: CDR1 SEHNR, CDR2 FQNEAQ (reference sequence). CDR3 residues: CASSSSDSGGGSDTQYF. CDR3 in DNA: TGTGCCAGCAGCTCTTCGGATTCGGGGGGAGGGTCAGATACGCAGTATTTT. The full variable domain, completed using reference TRBV7-9 and TRBJ2-3, is DTGVSQNPRHKITKRGQNVTFRCDPISEHNRLYWYRQTLGQGPEFLTYFQNEAQLEKSRLLSDRFSAERPKGSFSTLEIQRTEQGDSAMYLCASSSSDSGGGSDTQYFGPGTRLTVL.

This clonotype was counted ten times or more. This CDR3 is CSASDRGTEAFF. The CDR3 DNA reads as TGCAGTGCCTCGGACAGGGGCACTGAAGCTTTCTTT. V and J are TRBV20-1 and TRBJ1-1; TRBD1 matches at 9 bases. CDR3 length: 12 residues. The germline V gene encodes CDR1 DFQATT and CDR2 SNEGSKA (reference sequence). V lost 6 bases and J lost 4; bases outside the gene matches: 3.

V gene TRBV18 combines with J gene TRBJ2-3; D is undetermined. CDR1 is KGHSH and CDR2 is LQKENI in the germline V gene. CDR3 length: 13 amino acids. With 3 bases removed from V and 2 bases from J, the gap between germline ends came to 6 bases. In DNA form, the CDR3 reads TGTGCCAGCTCACCTCTGACCACAGATACGCAGTATTTT. Translated, it gives CASSPLTTDTQYF.

This clonotype showed up many times. The chain recombines TRBV5-1 with TRBJ2-1; D is uncertain. The CDR3 contains 11 residues. V dropped 3 bases and J dropped 8 bases, with 6 bases sitting between them. The germline V gene has CDR1 SGHRS and CDR2 YFSETQ. The CDR3 sequence is CASSSNYEQFF. CDR3 sequence (DNA): TGCGCCAGCAGCTCCAACTATGAGCAGTTCTTC.

This clonotype was observed a handful of times. V is TRBV5-1 and J is TRBJ2-3, with 8 positions matching TRBD2. Looked up from germline, CDR1 is SGHRS and CDR2 is YFSETQ. Trimming took 1 base from V and 2 from J; bases not matched to a gene: 6. The CDR3 is 16 residues long. CDR3 sequence: CASSLYGRAPTDTQYF. CDR3 nucleotide sequence: TGCGCCAGCAGCTTGTACGGGAGGGCCCCCACAGATACGCAGTATTTT.

This sequence joins TRBV4-2 and TRBJ1-3, with 10 bases matching TRBD1. This CDR3 comprises 17 residues. The germline CDR1 and CDR2 sequences are LGHNA and YNFKEQ. V was clipped by 4 bases and J by 5 bases; unmatched bases: 11. The CDR3 nucleotides read TGTGCCAGCAGCCCGGGACAGGGGAATGTTCGTCGAAACACCATATATTTT. This sequence encodes CASSPGQGNVRRNTIYF.

This clonotype was seen a handful of times. V usage is TRBV20-1 and J usage is TRBJ2-7; D perhaps matches TRBD1 (5 bases). V was shortened by 3 bases and J by 0 bases, with 9 bases between the two germline ends. Germline V gives CDR1 DFQATT, CDR2 SNEGSKA (reference sequence). The CDR3 runs to 13 residues. The CDR3 protein is CSASGRASYEQYF. As DNA, the CDR3 is TGCAGTGCTAGCGGCAGGGCCTCCTACGAGCAGTACTTC.

CDR3 sequence (DNA): TGTGCCACCAGCACGACTAGCGGGAGGGACAATGAGCAGTTCTTC. It specifies CATSTTSGRDNEQFF. The chain joins TRBV15 to TRBJ2-1; the match to TRBD2 covers 14 bases. The CDR3 sequence is 15 residues long. Losses at the gene ends were 4 bases for V and 5 bases for J; bases not matched to a gene: 1. CDR1 LNHNV and CDR2 YYDKDF come from the germline V gene (reference sequence).

The J gene is TRBJ2-1, the V gene TRBV7-6; D is undetermined. The CDR3 covers 14 residues. V was cut by 1 base and J by 7 bases, with 11 bases left in between. Germline-derived CDR1 and CDR2 are SGHVS and FNYEAQ. The CDR3 DNA sequence: TGTGCCAGCAGCTTAGGGCATAGGTTGAATGAGCAGTTCTTC. It translates to CASSLGHRLNEQFF.

V and J are TRBV20-1 and TRBJ2-2; perhaps D is TRBD1 or TRBD2 (5 bases each). Germline V gene data show CDR1 as DFQATT and CDR2 as SNEGSKA (reference sequence). CDR3 length: 14 residues. The V gene lost 6 bases and the J gene lost 2 bases, with 13 bases spanning the gap. CDR3 region: CSATGTTNTGELFF. DNA for the CDR3: TGCAGTGCAACCGGGACCACCAACACCGGGGAGCTGTTTTTT.

The chain combines TRBV28 with TRBJ1-5; 9 nucleotides align to TRBD1. Germline-derived CDR1 and CDR2 are MDHEN and SYDVKM. The CDR3 has 14 amino acids. V gave up 6 bases and J gave up 10 bases; unmatched junction bases: 10. The CDR3 bases are TGTGCCAGCAGACTCAACAGGGGGCTCGCACCCCAGCATTTT. This sequence encodes CASRLNRGLAPQHF.

The genes are TRBV23-1 and TRBJ2-5; weak D call: TRBD2 (5 bases). TRBV23-1 is labeled an ORF, and its function is uncertain. Trimming pared 0 bases from V and 3 bases from J, leaving 11 bases between. The CDR3 covers 15 residues. In DNA form, the CDR3 reads TGCGCCAGCAGTCAATCGATCCCCGGGAAAGAGACCCAGTACTTC. Translated, it gives CASSQSIPGKETQYF.

The chain is built from TRBV10-3 and TRBJ2-5, with a weak D call TRBD2 (5 bases). The CDR3 extends over 16 amino acids. CDR1 is ENHRY, CDR2 SYGVKD, per germline. Trimming took off 0 bases at V and 0 bases at J, with 11 bases between the two ends. CDR3 sequence (DNA): TGTGCCATCAGTGAGTCGGCGGGCCCATACCAAGAGACCCAGTACTTC. Protein: CAISESAGPYQETQYF.

CDR3 nucleotide sequence: TGCAGCGTTGAAGGTGGAGGACCGGGACAGGGGAAACACGAGCAGTACTTC. Protein product: CSVEGGGPGQGKHEQYF. The chain has TRBV29-1 and TRBJ2-7; the match to TRBD1 covers 10 bases. Germline lookup yields CDR1 SQVTM and CDR2 ANQGSEA. The junction had 14 bases not matched to a gene; V was cut back by 1 base and J by 5 bases. The CDR3 consists of 17 residues.

This clonotype was counted many times. The chain recombines TRBV20-1 with TRBJ2-3; D is uncertain. This CDR3 is built from 13 residues. Germline V gives CDR1 DFQATT, CDR2 SNEGSKA (reference sequence). V was cut by 4 bases and J by 4 bases, with 12 bases left in between. DNA for the CDR3: TGCAGTGCTACGCGGACGGCGGCAGATACGCAGTATTTT. Translated, it gives CSATRTAADTQYF.